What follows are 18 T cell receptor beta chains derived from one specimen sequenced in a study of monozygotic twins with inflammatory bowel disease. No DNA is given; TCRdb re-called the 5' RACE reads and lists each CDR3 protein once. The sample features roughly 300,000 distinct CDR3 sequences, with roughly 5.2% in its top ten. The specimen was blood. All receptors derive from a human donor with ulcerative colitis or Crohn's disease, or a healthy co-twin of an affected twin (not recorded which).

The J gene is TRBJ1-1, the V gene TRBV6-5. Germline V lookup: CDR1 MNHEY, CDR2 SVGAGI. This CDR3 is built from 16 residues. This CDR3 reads CASSYSTTVMNTEAFF.

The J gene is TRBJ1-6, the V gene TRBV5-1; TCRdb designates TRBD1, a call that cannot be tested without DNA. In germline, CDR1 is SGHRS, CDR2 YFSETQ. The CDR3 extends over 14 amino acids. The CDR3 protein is CASSEDMINSPLHF.

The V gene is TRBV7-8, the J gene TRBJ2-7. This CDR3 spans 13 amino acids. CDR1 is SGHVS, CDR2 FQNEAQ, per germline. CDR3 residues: CASSPGFWGEQYF.

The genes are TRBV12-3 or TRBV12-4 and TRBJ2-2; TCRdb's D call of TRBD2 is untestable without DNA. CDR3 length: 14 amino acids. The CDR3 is CASPPEGRSGELFF.

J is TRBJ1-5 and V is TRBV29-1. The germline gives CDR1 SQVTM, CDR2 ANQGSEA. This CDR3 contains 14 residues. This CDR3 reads CSVGGGGSNQPQHF.

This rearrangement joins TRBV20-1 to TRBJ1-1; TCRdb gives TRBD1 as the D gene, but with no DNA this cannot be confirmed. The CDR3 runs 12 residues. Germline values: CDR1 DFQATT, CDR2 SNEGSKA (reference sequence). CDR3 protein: CSPRVGHTEAFF.

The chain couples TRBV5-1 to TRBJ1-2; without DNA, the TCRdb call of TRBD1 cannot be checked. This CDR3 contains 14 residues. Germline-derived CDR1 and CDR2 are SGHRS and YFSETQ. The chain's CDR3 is CASSWTTGPYGYTF.

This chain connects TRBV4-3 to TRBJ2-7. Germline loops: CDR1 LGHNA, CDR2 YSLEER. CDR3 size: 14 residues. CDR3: CASSPFTYGDEQYF.

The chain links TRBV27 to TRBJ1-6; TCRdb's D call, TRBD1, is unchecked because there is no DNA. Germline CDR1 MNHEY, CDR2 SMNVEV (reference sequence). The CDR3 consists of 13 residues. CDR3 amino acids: CASSLARGNLLHF.

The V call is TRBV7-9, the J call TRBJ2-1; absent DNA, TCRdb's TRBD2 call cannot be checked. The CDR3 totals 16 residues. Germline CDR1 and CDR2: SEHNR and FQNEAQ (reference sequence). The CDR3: CASSPTSGATRNEQFF.

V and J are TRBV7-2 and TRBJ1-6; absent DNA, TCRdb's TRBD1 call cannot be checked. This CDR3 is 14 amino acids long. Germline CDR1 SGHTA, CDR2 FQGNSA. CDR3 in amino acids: CASSTATGPLLLHF.

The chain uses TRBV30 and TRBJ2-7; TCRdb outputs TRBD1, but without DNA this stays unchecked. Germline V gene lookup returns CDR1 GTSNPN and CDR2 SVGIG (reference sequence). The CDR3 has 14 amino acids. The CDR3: CAGTTVLGAGEQYF.

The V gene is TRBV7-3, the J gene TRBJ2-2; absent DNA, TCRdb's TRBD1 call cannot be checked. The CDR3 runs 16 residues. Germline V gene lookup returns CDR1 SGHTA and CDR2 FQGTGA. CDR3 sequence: CASSLFGALGTGELFF.

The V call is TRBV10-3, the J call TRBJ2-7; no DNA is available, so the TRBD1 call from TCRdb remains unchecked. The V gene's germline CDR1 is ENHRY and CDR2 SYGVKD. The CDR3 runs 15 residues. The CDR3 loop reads CAISESGDGAYEQYF.

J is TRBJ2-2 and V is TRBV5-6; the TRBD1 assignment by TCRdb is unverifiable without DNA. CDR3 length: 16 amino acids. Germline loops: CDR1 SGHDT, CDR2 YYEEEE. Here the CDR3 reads CASSSIDRVYTGELFF.

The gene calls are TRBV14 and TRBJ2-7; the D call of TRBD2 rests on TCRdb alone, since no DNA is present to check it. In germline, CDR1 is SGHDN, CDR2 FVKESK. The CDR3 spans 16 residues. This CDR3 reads CASSQGLAGGRYEQYF.

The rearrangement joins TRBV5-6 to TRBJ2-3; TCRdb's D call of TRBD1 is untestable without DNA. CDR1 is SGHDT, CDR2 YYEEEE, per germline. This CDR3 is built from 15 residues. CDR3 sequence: CASSGGVSSTDTQYF.

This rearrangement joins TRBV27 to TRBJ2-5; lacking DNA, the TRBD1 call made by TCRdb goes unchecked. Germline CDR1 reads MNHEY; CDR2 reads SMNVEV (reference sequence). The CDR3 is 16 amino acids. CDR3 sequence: CASSSNPGQVQETQYF.